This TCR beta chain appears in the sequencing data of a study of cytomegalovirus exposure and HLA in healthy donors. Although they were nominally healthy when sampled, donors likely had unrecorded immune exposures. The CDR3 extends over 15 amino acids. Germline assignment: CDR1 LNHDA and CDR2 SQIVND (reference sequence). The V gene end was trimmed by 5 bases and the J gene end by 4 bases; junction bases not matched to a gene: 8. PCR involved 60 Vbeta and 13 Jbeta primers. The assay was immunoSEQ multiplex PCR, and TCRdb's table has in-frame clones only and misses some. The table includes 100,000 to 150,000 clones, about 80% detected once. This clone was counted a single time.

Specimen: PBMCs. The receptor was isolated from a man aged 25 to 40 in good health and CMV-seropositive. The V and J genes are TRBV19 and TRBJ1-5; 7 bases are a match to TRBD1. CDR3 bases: TGTGCCAGTAGTTCCGACAGGGCTTTAAATCAGCCCCAGCATTTT. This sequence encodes CASSSDRALNQPQHF.